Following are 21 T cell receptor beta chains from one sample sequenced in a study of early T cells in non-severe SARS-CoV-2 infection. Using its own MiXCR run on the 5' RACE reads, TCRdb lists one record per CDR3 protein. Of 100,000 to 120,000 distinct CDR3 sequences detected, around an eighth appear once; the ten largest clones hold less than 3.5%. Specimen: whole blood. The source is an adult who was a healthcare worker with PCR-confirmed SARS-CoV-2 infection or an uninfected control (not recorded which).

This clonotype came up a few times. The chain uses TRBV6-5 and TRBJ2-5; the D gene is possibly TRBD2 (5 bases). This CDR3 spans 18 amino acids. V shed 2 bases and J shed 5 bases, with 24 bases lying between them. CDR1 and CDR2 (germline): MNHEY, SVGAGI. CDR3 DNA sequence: TGTGCCAGCAGTTACGTACAGTTCGGGCGCCCGAGGAGGGAGACCCAGTACTTC. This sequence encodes CASSYVQFGRPRRETQYF.

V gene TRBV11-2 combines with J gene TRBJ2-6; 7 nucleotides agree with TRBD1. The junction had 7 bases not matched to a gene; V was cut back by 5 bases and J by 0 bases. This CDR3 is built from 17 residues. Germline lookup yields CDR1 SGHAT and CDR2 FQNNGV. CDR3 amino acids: CASSVRDRSSGANVLTF. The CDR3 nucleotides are TGTGCCAGCAGCGTAAGGGACAGATCCTCTGGGGCCAACGTCCTGACTTTC.

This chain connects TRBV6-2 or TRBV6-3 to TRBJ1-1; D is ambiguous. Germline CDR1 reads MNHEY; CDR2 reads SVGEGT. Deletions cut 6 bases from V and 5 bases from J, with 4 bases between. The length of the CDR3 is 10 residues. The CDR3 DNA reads TGTGCCAGCAGAGGGACTGAAGCTTTCTTT. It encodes CASRGTEAFF.

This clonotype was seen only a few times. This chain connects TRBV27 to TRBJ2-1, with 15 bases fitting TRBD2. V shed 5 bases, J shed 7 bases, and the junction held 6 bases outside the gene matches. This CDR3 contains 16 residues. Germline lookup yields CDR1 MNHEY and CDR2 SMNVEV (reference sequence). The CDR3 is CASSPRTSGGGNEQFF. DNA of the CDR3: TGTGCCAGCAGTCCGCGGACTAGCGGGGGGGGTAATGAGCAGTTCTTC.

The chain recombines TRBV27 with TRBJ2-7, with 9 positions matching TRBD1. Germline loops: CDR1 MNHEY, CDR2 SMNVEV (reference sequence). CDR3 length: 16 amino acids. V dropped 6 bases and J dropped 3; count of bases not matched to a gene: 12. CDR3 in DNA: TGTGCCAGCAGGTCCTTCGGGACAGGGTTTAGCTACGAGCAGTACTTC. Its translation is CASRSFGTGFSYEQYF.

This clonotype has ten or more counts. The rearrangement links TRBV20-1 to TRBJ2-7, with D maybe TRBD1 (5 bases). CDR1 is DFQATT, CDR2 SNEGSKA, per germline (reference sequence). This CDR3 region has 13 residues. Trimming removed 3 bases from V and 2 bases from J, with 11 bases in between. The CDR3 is CSARSTEAYEQYF. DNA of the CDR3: TGCAGTGCTAGGTCGACAGAGGCCTACGAGCAGTACTTC.

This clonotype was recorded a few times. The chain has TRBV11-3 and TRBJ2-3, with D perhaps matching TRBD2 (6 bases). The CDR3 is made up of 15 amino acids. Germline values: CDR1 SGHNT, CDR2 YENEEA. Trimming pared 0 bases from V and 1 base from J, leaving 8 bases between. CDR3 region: CASSLEERGTDTQYF. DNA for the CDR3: TGTGCCAGCAGCTTAGAGGAGCGGGGCACAGATACGCAGTATTTT.

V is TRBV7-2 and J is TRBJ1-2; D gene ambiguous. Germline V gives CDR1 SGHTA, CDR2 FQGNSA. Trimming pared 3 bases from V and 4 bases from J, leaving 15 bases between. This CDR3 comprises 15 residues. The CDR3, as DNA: TGTGCCAGCAGCTTTCTGCCCCCACTCCTCTATGGCTACACCTTC. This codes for CASSFLPPLLYGYTF. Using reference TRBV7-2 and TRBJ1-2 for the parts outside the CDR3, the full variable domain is GAGVSQSPSNKVTEKGKDVELRCDPISGHTALYWYRQSLGQGLEFLIYFQGNSAPDKSGLPSDRFSAERTGGSVSTLTIQRTQQEDSAVYLCASSFLPPLLYGYTFGSGTRLTVV.

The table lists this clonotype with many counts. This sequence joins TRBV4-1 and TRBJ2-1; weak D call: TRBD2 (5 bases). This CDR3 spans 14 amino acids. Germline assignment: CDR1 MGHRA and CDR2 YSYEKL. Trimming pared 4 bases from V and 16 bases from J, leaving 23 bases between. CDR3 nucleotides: TGCGCCAGCAGCCCAGCGGTGGTCGGAGGCGGTGAATTCTTC. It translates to CASSPAVVGGGEFF.

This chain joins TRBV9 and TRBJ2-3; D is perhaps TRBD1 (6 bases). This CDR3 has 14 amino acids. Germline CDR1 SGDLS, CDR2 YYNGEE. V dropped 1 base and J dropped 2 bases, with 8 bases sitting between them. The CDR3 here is CASSVWDNTDTQYF. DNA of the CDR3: TGTGCCAGCAGCGTATGGGACAACACAGATACGCAGTATTTT. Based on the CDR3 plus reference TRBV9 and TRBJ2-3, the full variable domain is DSGVTQTPKHLITATGQRVTLRCSPRSGDLSVYWYQQSLDQGLQFLIQYYNGEERAKGNILERFSAQQFPDLHSELNLSSLELGDSALYFCASSVWDNTDTQYFGPGTRLTVL.

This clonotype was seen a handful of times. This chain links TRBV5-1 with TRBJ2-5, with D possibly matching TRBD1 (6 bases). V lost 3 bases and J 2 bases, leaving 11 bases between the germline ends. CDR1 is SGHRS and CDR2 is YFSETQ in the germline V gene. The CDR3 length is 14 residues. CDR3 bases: TGCGCCAGCAGCTCCTGGACAGAACAAGAGACCCAGTACTTC. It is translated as CASSSWTEQETQYF. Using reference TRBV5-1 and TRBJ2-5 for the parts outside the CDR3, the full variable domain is KAGVTQTPRYLIKTRGQQVTLSCSPISGHRSVSWYQQTPGQGLQFLFEYFSETQRNKGNFPGRFSGRQFSNSRSEMNVSTLELGDSALYLCASSSWTEQETQYFGPGTRLLVL.

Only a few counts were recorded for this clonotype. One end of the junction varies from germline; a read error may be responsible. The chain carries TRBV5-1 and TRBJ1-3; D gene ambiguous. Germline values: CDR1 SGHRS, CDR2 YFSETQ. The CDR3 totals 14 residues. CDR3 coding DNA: TGCGCCAGCAGCGAGGGATCTTCTGAAAACACCATATATTTT. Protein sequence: CASSEGSSENTIYF.

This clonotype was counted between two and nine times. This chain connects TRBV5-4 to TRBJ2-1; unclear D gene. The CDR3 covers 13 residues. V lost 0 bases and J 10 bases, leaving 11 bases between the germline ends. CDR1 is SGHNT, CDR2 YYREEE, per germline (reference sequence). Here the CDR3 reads CASSLGWSSEQFF. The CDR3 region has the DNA TGTGCCAGCAGCTTGGGGTGGTCTTCAGAGCAGTTCTTC.

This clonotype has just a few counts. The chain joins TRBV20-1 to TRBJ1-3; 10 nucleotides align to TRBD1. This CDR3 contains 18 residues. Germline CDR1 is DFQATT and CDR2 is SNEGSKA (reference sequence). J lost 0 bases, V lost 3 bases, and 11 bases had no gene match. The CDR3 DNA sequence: TGCAGTGCTAGTGCTTACAGGGGACAGGGGAGCTCTGGAAACACCATATATTTT. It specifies CSASAYRGQGSSGNTIYF.

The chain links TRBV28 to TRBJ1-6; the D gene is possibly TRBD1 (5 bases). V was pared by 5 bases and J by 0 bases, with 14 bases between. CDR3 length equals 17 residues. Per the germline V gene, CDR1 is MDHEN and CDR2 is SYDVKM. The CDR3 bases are TGTGCCAGCAGTCTTCCGCGGGGGGGCTCCTATAATTCACCCCTCCACTTT. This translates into CASSLPRGGSYNSPLHF.

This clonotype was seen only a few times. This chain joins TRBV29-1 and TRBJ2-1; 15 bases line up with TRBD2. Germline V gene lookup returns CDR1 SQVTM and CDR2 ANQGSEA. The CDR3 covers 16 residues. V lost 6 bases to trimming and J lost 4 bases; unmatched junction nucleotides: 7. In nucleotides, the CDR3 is TGCAGCGTGCACGGGACTAGCGGGGGGTTATACAATGAGCAGTTCTTC. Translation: CSVHGTSGGLYNEQFF.

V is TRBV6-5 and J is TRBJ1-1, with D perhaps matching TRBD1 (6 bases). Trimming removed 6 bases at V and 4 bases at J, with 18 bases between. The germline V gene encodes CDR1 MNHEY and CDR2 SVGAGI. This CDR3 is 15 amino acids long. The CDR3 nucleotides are TGTGCCAGCAGACCAGGGACACCCAGGGGCACTGAAGCTTTCTTT. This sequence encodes CASRPGTPRGTEAFF.

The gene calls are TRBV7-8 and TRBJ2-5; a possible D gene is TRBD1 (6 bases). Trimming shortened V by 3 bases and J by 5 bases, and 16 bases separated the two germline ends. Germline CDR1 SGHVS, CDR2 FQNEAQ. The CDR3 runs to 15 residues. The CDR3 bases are TGTGCCAGCAGCTTGACCGGGACAAACTTGGAGACCCAGTACTTC. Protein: CASSLTGTNLETQYF.

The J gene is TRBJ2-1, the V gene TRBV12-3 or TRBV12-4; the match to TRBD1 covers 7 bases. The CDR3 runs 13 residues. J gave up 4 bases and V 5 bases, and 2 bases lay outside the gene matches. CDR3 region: CASSRDSYNEQFF. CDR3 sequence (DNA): TGTGCCAGCAGTCGGGACAGTTACAATGAGCAGTTCTTC.

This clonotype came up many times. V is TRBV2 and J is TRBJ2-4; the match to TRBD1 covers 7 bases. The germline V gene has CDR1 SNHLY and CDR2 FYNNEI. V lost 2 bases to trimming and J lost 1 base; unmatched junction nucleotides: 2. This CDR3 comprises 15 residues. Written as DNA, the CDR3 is TGTGCCAGCAGTGAAACACAGGGGGCCAAAAACATTCAGTACTTC. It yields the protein CASSETQGAKNIQYF.

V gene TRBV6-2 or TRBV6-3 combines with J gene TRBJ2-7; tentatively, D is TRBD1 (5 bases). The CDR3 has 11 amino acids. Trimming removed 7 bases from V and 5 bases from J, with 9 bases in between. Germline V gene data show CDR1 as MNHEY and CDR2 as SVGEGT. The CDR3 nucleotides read TGTGCCAGCACCAGGGCCCACGAGCAGTACTTC. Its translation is CASTRAHEQYF.